The 20 T cell receptor beta chains below come from one sample, sequenced in a study of PD-L1 blockade in urothelial cancer. Described time point: pretreatment peripheral blood. Assay used: immunoSEQ multiplex PCR; TCRdb lists only in-frame clones, some missing. The sample holds tens of thousands of clones, about 80% seen once. The input for sequencing was PBMCs, taken around atezolizumab (anti-PD-L1) treatment. The receptor source for this set is a man in his 60s with urothelial cancer.

The V and J genes are TRBV30 and TRBJ2-3; 11 positions match TRBD2. Germline-derived CDR1 and CDR2 are GTSNPN and SVGIG (reference sequence). The CDR3 contains 18 residues. V shed 1 base and J 5 bases; nucleotides not matched to a gene: 14. The CDR3, as DNA: TGTGCCTGGAGTGACAGGAAGGTAACTAGCGGGAGTGGAGATACGCAGTATTTT. Its translation is CAWSDRKVTSGSGDTQYF.

The chain carries TRBV27 and TRBJ2-1, with 8 bases lining up with TRBD2. V was clipped by 6 bases and J by 2 bases; unmatched bases: 0. The V gene's germline CDR1 is MNHEY and CDR2 SMNVEV (reference sequence). This CDR3 region has 13 residues. CDR3 region: CASRREAYNEQFF. The CDR3 DNA reads TGTGCCAGCAGGCGGGAGGCCTACAATGAGCAGTTCTTC.

The chain uses TRBV7-2 and TRBJ2-7; 9 bases are shared with TRBD1. Germline V gene lookup returns CDR1 SGHTA and CDR2 FQGNSA. This CDR3 is 13 amino acids long. V gave up 6 bases and J gave up 5 bases; unmatched junction bases: 5. The CDR3 loop is CASSRDRGNEQYF. The CDR3 coding sequence is TGTGCCAGCAGTCGTGACAGGGGGAACGAGCAGTACTTC.

The sample holds a few counts of this clone. This sequence joins TRBV7-3 and TRBJ2-3; TRBD2 agrees at 14 bases. The J segment lost 4 bases and the V segment lost 4 bases, leaving 4 bases of the junction unmatched. Germline V CDR1 and CDR2: SGHTA, FQGTGA. CDR3 length: 16 residues. The CDR3 bases are TGTGCCAGCAGCTCGGGACTAGCGGGAGTATCAGATACGCAGTATTTT. Protein: CASSSGLAGVSDTQYF.

Here the CDR3 reads CASSLVSQETQYF. CDR3 in DNA: TGCGCCAGCAGCTTGGTATCCCAGGAGACCCAGTACTTC. The V gene is TRBV5-1, the J gene TRBJ2-5, with D uncertain. V lost 0 bases, J lost 5 bases, and 8 bases lay in between. The germline V gene has CDR1 SGHRS and CDR2 YFSETQ. This CDR3 has 13 residues.

This clone was detected only once. The chain recombines TRBV14 with TRBJ1-2; D is ambiguous. The CDR3 has 13 residues. V was trimmed by 4 bases and J by 3 bases, leaving 9 bases between them. The germline V gene encodes CDR1 SGHDN and CDR2 FVKESK. The CDR3 reads CASSPRVHYGYTF. CDR3 nucleotides: TGTGCCAGCAGCCCGAGAGTACACTATGGCTACACCTTC.

This clone came up a few times. The chain carries TRBV20-1 and TRBJ2-5, with D possibly matching TRBD2 (6 bases). The CDR3 has 11 amino acids. Germline V gives CDR1 DFQATT, CDR2 SNEGSKA (reference sequence). The V end was cut by 8 bases, the J end by 5 bases, with 12 bases between. The CDR3 reads CSLVRGETQYF. CDR3 nucleotide sequence: TGCAGTTTGGTCCGGGGGGAGACCCAGTACTTC.

This clone was detected only a few times. The chain has TRBV6-1 and TRBJ2-7; 8 bases fit TRBD1. The CDR3 has 15 residues. The V gene end was trimmed by 5 bases and the J gene end by 3 bases; junction bases not matched to a gene: 9. CDR1 MNHNS and CDR2 SASEGT come from the germline V gene. CDR3 residues: CASSRDRGGDYEQYF. The CDR3 DNA sequence: TGTGCCAGCAGTCGTGACAGGGGTGGGGACTACGAGCAGTACTTC.

The chain employs TRBV5-1 and TRBJ2-7; maybe TRBD2 (5 bases). V lost 0 bases and J lost 5, with 15 bases in between. The CDR3 loop spans 15 amino acids. CDR1 and CDR2 from the germline V gene are SGHRS and YFSETQ. This CDR3 reads CASSLAQPGIHEQYF. CDR3 DNA sequence: TGCGCCAGCAGCTTGGCCCAGCCGGGGATCCACGAGCAGTACTTC. The variable domain in full, completed from reference TRBV5-1 and TRBJ2-7, reads KAGVTQTPRYLIKTRGQQVTLSCSPISGHRSVSWYQQTPGQGLQFLFEYFSETQRNKGNFPGRFSGRQFSNSRSEMNVSTLELGDSALYLCASSLAQPGIHEQYFGPGTRLTVT.

The sample holds a few counts of this clone. The chain is built from TRBV7-3 and TRBJ2-3; D call uncertain. Deletions cut 5 bases from V and 2 bases from J, with 14 bases between. CDR3 size: 15 residues. Germline CDR1 SGHTA, CDR2 FQGTGA. CDR3 protein: CASSPPGGLTDTQYF. The CDR3 DNA follows: TGTGCCAGCAGCCCACCCGGCGGCCTCACAGATACGCAGTATTTT. The full variable domain, its missing parts supplied by reference TRBV7-3 and TRBJ2-3, is GAGVSQTPSNKVTEKGKYVELRCDPISGHTALYWYRQSLGQGPEFLIYFQGTGAADDSGLPNDRFFAVRPEGSVSTLKIQRTERGDSAVYLCASSPPGGLTDTQYFGPGTRLTVL.

J is TRBJ2-3 and V is TRBV5-4, with a tentative D call TRBD1 (5 bases). Trimming removed 5 bases at V and 0 bases at J, with 13 bases between. The CDR3 sequence is 15 residues long. Per germline, CDR1 SGHNT and CDR2 YYREEE (reference sequence). This chain's CDR3 is CASRQSRESTDTQYF. The CDR3 nucleotides are TGTGCCAGCAGACAGAGCAGGGAAAGCACAGATACGCAGTATTTT.

By share of the sample, this clone is medium-sized. The chain has TRBV7-9 and TRBJ2-3, with 7 bases that match TRBD2. CDR1 is SEHNR and CDR2 is FQNEAQ in the germline V gene (reference sequence). V was clipped by 5 bases and J by 0 bases; unmatched bases: 5. The CDR3 runs 15 residues. The CDR3 spells CASSPPSGSTDTQYF. The CDR3 DNA reads as TGTGCCAGCAGCCCCCCTAGCGGTAGCACAGATACGCAGTATTTT.

The rearrangement uses TRBV5-1 and TRBJ1-2; D might be TRBD1 (5 bases). V lost 6 bases and J lost 0, with 18 bases in between. The CDR3 spans 16 residues. Germline V lookup: CDR1 SGHRS, CDR2 YFSETQ. The CDR3 DNA sequence: TGCGCCAGCACCCCGCGGGGGATCGATTCTAACTATGGCTACACCTTC. Translation gives CASTPRGIDSNYGYTF.

The chain has TRBV4-3 and TRBJ2-1; the D gene is possibly TRBD2 (6 bases). The CDR3 is 14 amino acids. V was cut by 3 bases and J by 4 bases, with 10 bases left in between. Germline loops: CDR1 LGHNA, CDR2 YSLEER. CDR3: CASSHKSGYNEQFF. The CDR3 DNA reads as TGCGCCAGCAGCCATAAGAGCGGGTACAATGAGCAGTTCTTC.

This clone has more than one count but fewer than ten. The chain employs TRBV6-5 and TRBJ1-1; no clear D. This CDR3 is 14 amino acids long. Germline-derived CDR1 and CDR2 are MNHEY and SVGAGI. The germline V and J ends were trimmed by 0 bases and 3 bases, with 8 bases remaining between them. CDR3 protein: CASSYSSPDTEAFF. CDR3 sequence (DNA): TGTGCCAGCAGTTACTCATCCCCGGACACTGAAGCTTTCTTT.

The chain couples TRBV11-2 to TRBJ2-7; D might be TRBD1 (5 bases). Germline V gene data show CDR1 as SGHAT and CDR2 as FQNNGV. The CDR3 is 12 amino acids. Trimming shortened V by 5 bases and J by 3 bases, and 8 bases separated the two germline ends. CDR3 protein: CASSAGHYEQYF. The CDR3 coding sequence is TGTGCCAGCAGCGCCGGACACTACGAGCAGTACTTC.

This chain uses TRBV7-8 with TRBJ1-1; tentatively, D is TRBD1 (6 bases). The CDR3 covers 14 residues. CDR1 and CDR2 (germline): SGHVS, FQNEAQ. V was pared by 5 bases and J by 0 bases, with 10 bases between. The CDR3 is CASSPRTVNTEAFF. DNA of the CDR3: TGTGCCAGCAGCCCTCGGACAGTGAACACTGAAGCTTTCTTT. Based on the CDR3 plus reference TRBV7-8 and TRBJ1-1, the full variable domain is GAGVSQSPRYKVAKRGQDVALRCDPISGHVSLFWYQQALGQGPEFLTYFQNEAQLDKSGLPSDRFFAERPEGSVSTLKIQRTQQEDSAVYLCASSPRTVNTEAFFGQGTRLTVV.

The gene calls are TRBV7-2 and TRBJ2-7; weak D call: TRBD1 (6 bases). Trimming took 4 bases from V and 1 from J, leaving 11 bases between them. CDR1 is SGHTA, CDR2 FQGNSA, per germline. The CDR3 runs to 14 residues. DNA of the CDR3: TGTGCCAGCAGCTCAGGGGTAGCGTCCTACGAGCAGTACTTC. This codes for CASSSGVASYEQYF. The full variable domain, in which reference TRBV7-2 and TRBJ2-7 provide the parts outside the CDR3, is GAGVSQSPSNKVTEKGKDVELRCDPISGHTALYWYRQSLGQGLEFLIYFQGNSAPDKSGLPSDRFSAERTGGSVSTLTIQRTQQEDSAVYLCASSSGVASYEQYFGPGTRLTVT.

The gene calls are TRBV5-1 and TRBJ2-3; 10 bases align to TRBD2. The CDR3 has 16 residues. CDR1 is SGHRS, CDR2 YFSETQ, per germline. The ends lost 0 bases at V and 1 base at J; junction bases unmatched: 2. DNA of the CDR3: TGCGCCAGCAGCTTGGACGGGACTAGCGGCACAGATACGCAGTATTTT. It translates to CASSLDGTSGTDTQYF.

The chain recombines TRBV4-1 with TRBJ1-1; D call uncertain. CDR1 and CDR2 (germline): MGHRA, YSYEKL. Trimming took 1 base from V and 0 from J, leaving 15 bases between them. The CDR3 totals 17 residues. The CDR3 here is CASSQGGGRNLNTEAFF. In DNA, the CDR3 is TGCGCCAGCAGCCAAGGGGGAGGGAGGAACCTGAACACTGAAGCTTTCTTT.